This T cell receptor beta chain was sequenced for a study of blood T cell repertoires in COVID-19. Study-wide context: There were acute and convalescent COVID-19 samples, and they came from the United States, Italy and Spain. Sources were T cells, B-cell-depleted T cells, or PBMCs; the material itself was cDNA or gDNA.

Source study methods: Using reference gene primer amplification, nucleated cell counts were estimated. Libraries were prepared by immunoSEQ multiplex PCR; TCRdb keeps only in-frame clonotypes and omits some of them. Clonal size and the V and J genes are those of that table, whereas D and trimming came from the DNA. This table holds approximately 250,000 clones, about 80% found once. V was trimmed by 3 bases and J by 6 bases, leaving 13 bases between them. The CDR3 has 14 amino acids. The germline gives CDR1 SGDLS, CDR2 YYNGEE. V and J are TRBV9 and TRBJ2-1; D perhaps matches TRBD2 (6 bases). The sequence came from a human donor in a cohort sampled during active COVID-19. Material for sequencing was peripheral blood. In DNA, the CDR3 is TGTGCCAGCAGCGGTGAGACTAGGCCCAATGAGCAGTTCTTC. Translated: CASSGETRPNEQFF.